This is a list of T cell receptor beta chains from one sample in a study of vaccination effects on CD4 cells after COVID-19. No antigen is known for these receptors. Using immunoSEQ multiplex PCR, the repertoire was profiled, and TCRdb retains in-frame clones only, with some absent. The data show 63,000 or so clones, around 70% seen once. The input for sequencing was CD4+ T cells from PBMCs cultured with HIV peptides, taken before COVID-19 vaccination. Receptors were obtained from a human donor who had a prior SARS-CoV-2 infection. Both conserved end residues are part of each CDR3. A D gene is named only where the DNA matches it firmly. Clone size is given for some rows only: seen once, a few or many times, or a class if the clone is expanded.

d_call,j_call,clone_size,v_call,cdr3_aa,cdr3_nt
NA,TRBJ2-2,NA,TRBV21-1,CASSSREEGTGELFF,TGTGCCAGCAGCAGCAGGGAAGAAGGGACCGGGGAGCTGTTTTTT
NA,TRBJ1-3,few,TRBV7-9,CASQQGASGNTIYF,TGTGCCAGCCAACAGGGCGCCTCTGGAAACACCATATATTTT
NA,TRBJ2-6,NA,TRBV2,CASSTRTGANVLTF,TGTGCCAGCAGTACCAGGACTGGGGCCAACGTCCTGACTTTC
NA,TRBJ2-7,NA,TRBV2,CASSELAASYEQYF,TGTGCCAGCAGTGAATTGGCGGCGTCCTACGAGCAGTACTTC
NA,TRBJ1-2,NA,TRBV6-5,CASRPHAPKGGYTF,TGTGCCAGCCGGCCCCACGCACCGAAGGGTGGCTACACCTTC
NA,TRBJ1-4,few,TRBV7-2,CASSLGQTGSNEKLFF,TGTGCCAGCAGCCTAGGGCAAACAGGGAGCAATGAAAAACTGTTTTTT
TRBD2,TRBJ2-7,few,TRBV5-4,CASSLASGVGEQYF,TGTGCCAGCAGCTTGGCTAGCGGGGTCGGCGAGCAGTACTTC
NA,TRBJ1-2,NA,TRBV5-1,CASSYITGYGYTF,TGCGCCAGCAGCTACATAACGGGGTACGGCTACACCTTC
NA,TRBJ1-2,NA,TRBV19,CASRPSLSGTAFYGYTF,TGTGCCAGTAGGCCCTCTCTTTCCGGGACCGCGTTCTACGGCTACACCTTC
NA,TRBJ1-1,once,TRBV19,CASSIQRRVGAFF,TGTGCCAGTAGTATACAACGACGTGTGGGAGCTTTCTTT
TRBD1,TRBJ1-1,few,TRBV6-1,CASSETGVGTEAFF,TGTGCCAGCAGTGAAACAGGGGTTGGGACTGAAGCTTTCTTT
NA,TRBJ2-7,NA,TRBV6-4,CAVATFGDAYEQYF,TGTGCCGTTGCTACTTTCGGGGACGCCTACGAGCAGTACTTC
TRBD1,TRBJ2-5,NA,TRBV11-2,CASSVRDSGTQYF,TGTGCCAGCAGCGTCCGGGACAGCGGGACCCAGTACTTC
NA,TRBJ1-1,NA,TRBV7-9,CASSFDSNTEAFF,TGTGCCAGCAGCTTCGACAGTAACACTGAAGCTTTCTTT
NA,TRBJ2-2,NA,TRBV6-1,CASRRTSGKGEELFF,TGTGCCAGCAGGCGAACAAGCGGGAAGGGGGAGGAGCTGTTTTTT